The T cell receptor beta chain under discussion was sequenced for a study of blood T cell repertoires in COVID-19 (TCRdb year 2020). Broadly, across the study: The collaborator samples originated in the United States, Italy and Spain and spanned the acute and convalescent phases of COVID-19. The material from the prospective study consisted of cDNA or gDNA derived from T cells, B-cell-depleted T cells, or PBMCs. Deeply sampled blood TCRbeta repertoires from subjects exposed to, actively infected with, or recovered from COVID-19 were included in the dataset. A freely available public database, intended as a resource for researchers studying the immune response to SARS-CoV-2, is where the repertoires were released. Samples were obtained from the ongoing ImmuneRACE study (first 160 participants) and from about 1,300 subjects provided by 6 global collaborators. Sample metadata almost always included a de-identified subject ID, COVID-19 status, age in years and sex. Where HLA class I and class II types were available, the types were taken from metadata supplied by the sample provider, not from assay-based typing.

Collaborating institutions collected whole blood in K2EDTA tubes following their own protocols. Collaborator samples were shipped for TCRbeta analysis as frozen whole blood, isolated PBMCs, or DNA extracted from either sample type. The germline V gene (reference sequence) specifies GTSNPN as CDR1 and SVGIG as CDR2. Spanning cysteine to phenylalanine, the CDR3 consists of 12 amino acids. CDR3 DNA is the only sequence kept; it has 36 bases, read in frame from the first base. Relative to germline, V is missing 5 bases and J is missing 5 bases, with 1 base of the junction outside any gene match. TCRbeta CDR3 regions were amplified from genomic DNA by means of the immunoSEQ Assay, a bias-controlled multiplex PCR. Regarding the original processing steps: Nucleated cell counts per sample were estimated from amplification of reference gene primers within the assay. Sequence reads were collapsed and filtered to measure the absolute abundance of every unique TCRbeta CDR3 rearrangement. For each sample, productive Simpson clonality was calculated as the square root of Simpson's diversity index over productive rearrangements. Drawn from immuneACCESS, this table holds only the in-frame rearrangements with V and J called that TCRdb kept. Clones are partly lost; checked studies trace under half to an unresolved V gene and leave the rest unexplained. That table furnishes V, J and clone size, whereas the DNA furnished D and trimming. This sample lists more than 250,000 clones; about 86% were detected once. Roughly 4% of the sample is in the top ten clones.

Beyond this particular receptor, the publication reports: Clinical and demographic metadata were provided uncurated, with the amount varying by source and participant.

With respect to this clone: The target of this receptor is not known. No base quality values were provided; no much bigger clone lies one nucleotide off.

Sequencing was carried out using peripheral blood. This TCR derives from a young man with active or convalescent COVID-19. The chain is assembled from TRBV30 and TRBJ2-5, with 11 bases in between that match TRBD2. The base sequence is TGTGCCTGGGCTAGCGGGGGGGAGACCCAGTACTTC. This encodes CAWASGGETQYF.